The clone carrying this TCR beta chain was observed once. Its antigen is undetermined. This entry comes from a study of CD8 T cells in ankylosing spondylitis. Study-level findings and limits: Seemingly distinctive of ankylosing spondylitis blood was a TCR beta motif formed by eight highly homologous variants. Relatively scarce in peripheral blood, disease-linked clones were CD8+.

CDR3 size: 15 residues. CDR1 is SGHAT, CDR2 FQNNGV, per germline. V dropped 3 bases and J dropped 6; count of bases not matched to a gene: 5. Quantitative molecular-barcoded 5'-RACE generated the TCR beta libraries. Using its own MiXCR run on the 5' RACE reads, TCRdb lists one record per CDR3 protein. The table includes fewer than 500,000 distinct CDR3 sequences, roughly 27% detected once. The TCR originated in a male donor with ankylosing spondylitis. Material for sequencing was blood, either unsorted or a sorted T cell fraction (not recorded which). The V call is TRBV11-2, the J call TRBJ2-7; TRBD2 matches 13 bases. The CDR3 protein is CASSLAGTSGTEQYF. CDR3 coding DNA: TGTGCCAGCAGCTTGGCCGGGACTAGCGGGACCGAGCAGTACTTC.